This is a list of T cell receptor beta chains from one sample in a study of cytomegalovirus exposure and HLA in healthy donors. TCRdb's copy holds only in-frame clones and misses some; the assay was immunoSEQ multiplex PCR. The sample lists fewer than 150,000 clones, roughly three quarters occurring once. The sample consisted of PBMCs. Receptors were obtained from a middle-aged man in good health and CMV-seronegative. Both conserved end residues are part of each CDR3. Fields, in order: D gene, J gene, V gene, clone size, CDR3 DNA, CDR3 protein. D genes are given only for firm matches. Clone sizes are given selectively: once, few, many, or a class where the clone is expanded.

d_gene: TRBD2; j_gene: TRBJ2-1; v_gene: TRBV29-1; abundance: .; CDR3nt: TGCAGCGTTGAACCGGGACTAGCGAAGGGGGGTGAGCAGTTCTTC; CDR3aa: CSVEPGLAKGGEQFF
d_gene: .; j_gene: TRBJ2-2; v_gene: TRBV11-3; abundance: .; CDR3nt: TGTGCCAGCAGTTTACAGGGAACGAACACCGGGGAGCTGTTTTTT; CDR3aa: CASSLQGTNTGELFF
d_gene: .; j_gene: TRBJ1-2; v_gene: TRBV4-3; abundance: once; CDR3nt: TGCGCCAGCAGCCAAGACAGGGAGGACTATGGCTACACCTTC; CDR3aa: CASSQDREDYGYTF
d_gene: .; j_gene: TRBJ1-2; v_gene: TRBV6-5; abundance: .; CDR3nt: TGTGCCAGCAGTTACTCGGAGGGGTATGGCTACACCTTC; CDR3aa: CASSYSEGYGYTF
d_gene: TRBD1; j_gene: TRBJ2-7; v_gene: TRBV18; abundance: once; CDR3nt: TGTGCCAGCTCACCTAGGACAGGGGAGGGTTCCTACGAGCAGTACTTC; CDR3aa: CASSPRTGEGSYEQYF
d_gene: .; j_gene: TRBJ2-2; v_gene: TRBV27; abundance: .; CDR3nt: TGTGCCAGCAGTTTATGGGCGGAGGGTGGGACCGGGGAGCTGTTTTTT; CDR3aa: CASSLWAEGGTGELFF
d_gene: .; j_gene: TRBJ1-1; v_gene: TRBV28; abundance: .; CDR3nt: TGTGCCAGCAGTTTGGAGGGTGTAGTAGGCACTGAAGCTTTCTTT; CDR3aa: CASSLEGVVGTEAFF
d_gene: TRBD1; j_gene: TRBJ1-4; v_gene: TRBV28; abundance: .; CDR3nt: TGTGCCAGCAGTTCCGCGGGACAGGGAGGGGAAAAACTGTTTTTT; CDR3aa: CASSSAGQGGEKLFF
d_gene: .; j_gene: TRBJ2-5; v_gene: TRBV7-6; abundance: few; CDR3nt: TGTGCCAGCAGCGGCAACCAAGAGACCCAGTACTTC; CDR3aa: CASSGNQETQYF
d_gene: .; j_gene: TRBJ2-3; v_gene: TRBV7-7; abundance: .; CDR3nt: TGTGCCAGCAGGCCTGGGCCCGATCTGGGAGATACGCAGTATTTT; CDR3aa: CASRPGPDLGDTQYF
d_gene: .; j_gene: TRBJ2-7; v_gene: TRBV27; abundance: .; CDR3nt: TGTGCCAGCAGTTCGGGACTGATCTCCTACGAGCAGTACTTC; CDR3aa: CASSSGLISYEQYF
d_gene: .; j_gene: TRBJ2-7; v_gene: TRBV4-3; abundance: .; CDR3nt: TGCGCCAGCAGCCAAGATCGGGATAGCCTCTACGAGCAGTACTTC; CDR3aa: CASSQDRDSLYEQYF
d_gene: TRBD2; j_gene: TRBJ2-1; v_gene: TRBV11-3; abundance: .; CDR3nt: TGTGCCAGCAGCCCTTGGACTAGCGGGGGGGCCAGTGAGCAGTTCTTC; CDR3aa: CASSPWTSGGASEQFF
d_gene: .; j_gene: TRBJ2-3; v_gene: TRBV5-6; abundance: .; CDR3nt: TGTGCCAGCAGCCCGGCGGGGAGCGGTAGTACAGATACGCAGTATTTT; CDR3aa: CASSPAGSGSTDTQYF
d_gene: .; j_gene: TRBJ1-2; v_gene: TRBV28; abundance: once; CDR3nt: TGTGCCAGCAGTTTATCCGCACTATCTTATGGCTACACCTTC; CDR3aa: CASSLSALSYGYTF
d_gene: TRBD1; j_gene: TRBJ1-1; v_gene: TRBV28; abundance: .; CDR3nt: TGTGCCAGCAGTTTGACAGGGGGCGTTCGTGAAGCTTTCTTT; CDR3aa: CASSLTGGVREAFF
d_gene: .; j_gene: TRBJ1-2; v_gene: TRBV18; abundance: .; CDR3nt: TGTGCCAGCTCACCACCCGGGCAGGGTCGTTACACCTTC; CDR3aa: CASSPPGQGRYTF
d_gene: .; j_gene: TRBJ1-2; v_gene: TRBV7-2; abundance: .; CDR3nt: TGTGCCAGCAGCCCCGGACGGAGACTAGCTAACTATGGCTACACCTTC; CDR3aa: CASSPGRRLANYGYTF
d_gene: .; j_gene: TRBJ1-5; v_gene: TRBV19; abundance: .; CDR3nt: TGTGCCAGTAGTAGAGGGCAGGCTACCACCTATAGCAATCAGCCCCAGCATTTT; CDR3aa: CASSRGQATTYSNQPQHF
d_gene: TRBD1; j_gene: TRBJ2-7; v_gene: TRBV7-2; abundance: .; CDR3nt: TGTGCCAGCAGCTTAGCGTCGACAGGGGTAGGCTACGAGCAGTACTTC; CDR3aa: CASSLASTGVGYEQYF
d_gene: .; j_gene: TRBJ1-1; v_gene: TRBV29-1; abundance: few; CDR3nt: TGCAGCGTTGACCAGGGGCAGACTGAAGCTTTCTTT; CDR3aa: CSVDQGQTEAFF
d_gene: .; j_gene: TRBJ2-2; v_gene: TRBV7-9; abundance: once; CDR3nt: TGTGCCAGCAGCTTAGCGGGGGCTAAGAACACCGGGGAGCTGTTTTTT; CDR3aa: CASSLAGAKNTGELFF
d_gene: TRBD2; j_gene: TRBJ2-3; v_gene: TRBV9; abundance: .; CDR3nt: TGTGCCAGCAGCGGGACTAGCGGGAGATCAGATACGCAGTATTTT; CDR3aa: CASSGTSGRSDTQYF
d_gene: TRBD1; j_gene: TRBJ1-1; v_gene: TRBV29-1; abundance: .; CDR3nt: TGCAGCGCTACGACGACAGGGATGAACACTGAAGCTTTCTTT; CDR3aa: CSATTTGMNTEAFF
d_gene: TRBD1; j_gene: TRBJ1-4; v_gene: TRBV5-1; abundance: .; CDR3nt: TGCGCCAGCAGCCCCGGGACAGGGGGCGCCCCTAATGAAAAACTGTTTTTT; CDR3aa: CASSPGTGGAPNEKLFF
d_gene: TRBD1; j_gene: TRBJ1-2; v_gene: TRBV29-1; abundance: .; CDR3nt: TGCAGCGTTGAGGAGGGACAGGGAAAGGGCTACACCTTC; CDR3aa: CSVEEGQGKGYTF
d_gene: .; j_gene: TRBJ2-1; v_gene: TRBV29-1; abundance: .; CDR3nt: TGCAGCGCCGGTTACAATGAGCAGTTCTTC; CDR3aa: CSAGYNEQFF